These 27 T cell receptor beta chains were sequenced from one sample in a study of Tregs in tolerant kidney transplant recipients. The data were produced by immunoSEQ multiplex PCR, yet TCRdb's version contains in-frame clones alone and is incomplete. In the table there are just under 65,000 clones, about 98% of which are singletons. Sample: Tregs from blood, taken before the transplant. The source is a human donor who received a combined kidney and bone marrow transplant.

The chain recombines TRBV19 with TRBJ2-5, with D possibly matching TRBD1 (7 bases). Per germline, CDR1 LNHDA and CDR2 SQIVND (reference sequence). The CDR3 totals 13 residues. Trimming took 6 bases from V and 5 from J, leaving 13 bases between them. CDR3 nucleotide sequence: TGTGCCAGTAGGTCGACAGGGAGGGAGACCCAGTACTTC. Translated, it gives CASRSTGRETQYF.

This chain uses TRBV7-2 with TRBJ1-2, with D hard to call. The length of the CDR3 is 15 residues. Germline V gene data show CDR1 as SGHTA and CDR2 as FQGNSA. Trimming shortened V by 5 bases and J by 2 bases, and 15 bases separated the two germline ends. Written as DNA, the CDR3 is TGTGCCAGCAGCCCCACCGCGGCGGGAAACTATGGCTACACCTTC. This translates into CASSPTAAGNYGYTF.

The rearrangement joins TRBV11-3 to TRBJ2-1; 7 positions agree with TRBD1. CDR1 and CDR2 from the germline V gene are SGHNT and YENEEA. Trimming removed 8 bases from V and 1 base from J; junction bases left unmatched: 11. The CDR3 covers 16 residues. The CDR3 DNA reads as TGTGCCAGCCGAACAGGGGCTTTTAGGTCCTACAATGAGCAGTTCTTC. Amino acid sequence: CASRTGAFRSYNEQFF.

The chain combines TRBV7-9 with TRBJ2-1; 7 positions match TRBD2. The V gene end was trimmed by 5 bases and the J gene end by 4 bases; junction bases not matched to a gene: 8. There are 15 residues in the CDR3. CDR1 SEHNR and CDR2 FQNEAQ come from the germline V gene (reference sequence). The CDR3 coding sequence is TGTGCCAGCAGCACCACGTCGGGACTATACAATGAGCAGTTCTTC. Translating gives CASSTTSGLYNEQFF. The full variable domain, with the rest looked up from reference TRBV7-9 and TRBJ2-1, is DTGVSQNPRHKITKRGQNVTFRCDPISEHNRLYWYRQTLGQGPEFLTYFQNEAQLEKSRLLSDRFSAERPKGSFSTLEIQRTEQGDSAMYLCASSTTSGLYNEQFFGPGTRLTVL.

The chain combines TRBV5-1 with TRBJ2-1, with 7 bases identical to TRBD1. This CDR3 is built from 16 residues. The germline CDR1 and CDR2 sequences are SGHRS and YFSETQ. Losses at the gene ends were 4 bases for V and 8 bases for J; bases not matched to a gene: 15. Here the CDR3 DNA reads TGCGCCAGCAGCATACAGGGGCTCGTTATTGGCGATGAGCAGTTCTTC. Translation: CASSIQGLVIGDEQFF.

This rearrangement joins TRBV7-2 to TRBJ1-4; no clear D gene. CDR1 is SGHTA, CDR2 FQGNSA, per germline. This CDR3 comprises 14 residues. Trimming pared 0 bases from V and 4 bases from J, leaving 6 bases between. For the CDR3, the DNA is TGTGCCAGCAGCTTAGCACTGAGTAATGAAAAACTGTTTTTT. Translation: CASSLALSNEKLFF.

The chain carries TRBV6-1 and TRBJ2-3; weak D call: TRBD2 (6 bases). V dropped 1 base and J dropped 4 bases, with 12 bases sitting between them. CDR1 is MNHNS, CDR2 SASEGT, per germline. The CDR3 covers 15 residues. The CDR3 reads CASSEGGGLADTQYF. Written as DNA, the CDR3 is TGTGCCAGCAGTGAAGGTGGAGGGTTGGCAGATACGCAGTATTTT.

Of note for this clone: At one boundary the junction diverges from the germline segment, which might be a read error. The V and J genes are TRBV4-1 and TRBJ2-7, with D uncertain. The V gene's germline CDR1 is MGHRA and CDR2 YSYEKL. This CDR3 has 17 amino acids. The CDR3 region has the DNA TGCGCCAGCAGCCAAGAATATGGCGGCTCGTCCCGGTACGAGCAATACTTC. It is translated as CASSQEYGGSSRYEQYF.

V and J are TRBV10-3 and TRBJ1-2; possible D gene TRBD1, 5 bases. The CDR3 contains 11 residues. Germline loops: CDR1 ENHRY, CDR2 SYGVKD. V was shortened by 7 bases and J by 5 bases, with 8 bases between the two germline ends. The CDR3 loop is CAITGTYGYTF. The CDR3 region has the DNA TGTGCCATCACAGGGACTTATGGCTACACCTTC.

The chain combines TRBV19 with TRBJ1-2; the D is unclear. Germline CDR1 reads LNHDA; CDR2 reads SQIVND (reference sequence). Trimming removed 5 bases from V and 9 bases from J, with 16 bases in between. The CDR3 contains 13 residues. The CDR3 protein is CASSRCHLPCYTF. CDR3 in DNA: TGTGCCAGTAGTCGGTGCCATCTCCCTTGCTACACCTTC.

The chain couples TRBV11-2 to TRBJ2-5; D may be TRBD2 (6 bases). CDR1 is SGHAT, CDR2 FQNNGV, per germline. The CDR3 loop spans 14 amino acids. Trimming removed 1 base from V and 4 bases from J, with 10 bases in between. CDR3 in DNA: TGTGCCAGCAGCTTAGGACCAGCGGGAGAGACCCAGTACTTC. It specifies CASSLGPAGETQYF.

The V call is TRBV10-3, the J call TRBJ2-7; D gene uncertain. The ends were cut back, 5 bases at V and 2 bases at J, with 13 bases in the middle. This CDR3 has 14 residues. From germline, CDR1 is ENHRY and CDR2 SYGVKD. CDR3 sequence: CAISPGGSTYEQYF. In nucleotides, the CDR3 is TGTGCCATCAGTCCTGGCGGATCTACCTACGAGCAGTACTTC.

CDR3 sequence reads: CASRAQGAKETQYF. CDR3 sequence (DNA): TGTGCCAGCAGAGCCCAGGGGGCTAAAGAGACCCAGTACTTC. The chain recombines TRBV6-5 with TRBJ2-5; the match to TRBD1 covers 8 bases. V was clipped by 6 bases and J by 3 bases; unmatched bases: 6. The length of the CDR3 is 14 residues. The V gene's germline CDR1 is MNHEY and CDR2 SVGAGI.

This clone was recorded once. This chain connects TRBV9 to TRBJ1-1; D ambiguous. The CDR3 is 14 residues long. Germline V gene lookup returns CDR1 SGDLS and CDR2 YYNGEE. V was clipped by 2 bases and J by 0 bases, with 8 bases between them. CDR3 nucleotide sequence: TGTGCCAGCAGCGTGGCGGGGATGAACACTGAAGCTTTCTTT. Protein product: CASSVAGMNTEAFF.

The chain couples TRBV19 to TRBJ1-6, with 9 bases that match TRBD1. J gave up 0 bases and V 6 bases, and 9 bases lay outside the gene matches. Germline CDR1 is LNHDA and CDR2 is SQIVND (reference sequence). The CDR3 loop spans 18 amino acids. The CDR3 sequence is CASRMRGQGFSYNSPLHF. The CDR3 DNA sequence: TGTGCCAGTAGGATGAGAGGACAGGGGTTCTCCTATAATTCACCCCTCCACTTT. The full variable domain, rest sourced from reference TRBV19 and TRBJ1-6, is DGGITQSPKYLFRKEGQNVTLSCEQNLNHDAMYWYRQDPGQGLRLIYYSQIVNDFQKGDIAEGYSVSREKKESFPLTVTSAQKNPTAFYLCASRMRGQGFSYNSPLHFGNGTRLTVT.

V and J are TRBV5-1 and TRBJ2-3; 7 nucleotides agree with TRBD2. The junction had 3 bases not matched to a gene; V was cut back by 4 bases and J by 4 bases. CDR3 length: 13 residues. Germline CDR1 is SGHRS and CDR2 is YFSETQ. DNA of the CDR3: TGCGCCAGCAGCCGAGCGGGGCCAGATACGCAGTATTTT. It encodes CASSRAGPDTQYF. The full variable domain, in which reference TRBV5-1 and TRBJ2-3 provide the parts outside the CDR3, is KAGVTQTPRYLIKTRGQQVTLSCSPISGHRSVSWYQQTPGQGLQFLFEYFSETQRNKGNFPGRFSGRQFSNSRSEMNVSTLELGDSALYLCASSRAGPDTQYFGPGTRLTVL.

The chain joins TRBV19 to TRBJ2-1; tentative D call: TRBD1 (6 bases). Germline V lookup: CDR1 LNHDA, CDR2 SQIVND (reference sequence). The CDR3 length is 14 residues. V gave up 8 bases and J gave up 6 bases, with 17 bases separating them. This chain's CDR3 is CASRINRESNEQFF. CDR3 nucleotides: TGTGCCAGTCGGATCAACAGGGAGTCCAATGAGCAGTTCTTC.

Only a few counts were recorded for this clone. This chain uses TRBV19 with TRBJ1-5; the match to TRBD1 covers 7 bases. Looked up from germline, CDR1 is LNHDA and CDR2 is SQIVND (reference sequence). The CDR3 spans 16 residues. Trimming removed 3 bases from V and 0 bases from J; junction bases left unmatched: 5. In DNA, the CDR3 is TGTGCCAGTAGTATGCAGGGGGGTAATAGCAATCAGCCCCAGCATTTT. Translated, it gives CASSMQGGNSNQPQHF. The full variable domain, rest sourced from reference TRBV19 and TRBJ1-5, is DGGITQSPKYLFRKEGQNVTLSCEQNLNHDAMYWYRQDPGQGLRLIYYSQIVNDFQKGDIAEGYSVSREKKESFPLTVTSAQKNPTAFYLCASSMQGGNSNQPQHFGDGTRLSIL.

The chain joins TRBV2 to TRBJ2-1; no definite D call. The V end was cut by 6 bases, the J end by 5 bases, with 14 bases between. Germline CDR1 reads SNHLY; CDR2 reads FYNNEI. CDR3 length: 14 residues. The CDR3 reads CASRRLTSDNEQFF. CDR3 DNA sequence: TGTGCCAGCAGGCGCCTGACTTCGGACAATGAGCAGTTCTTC.

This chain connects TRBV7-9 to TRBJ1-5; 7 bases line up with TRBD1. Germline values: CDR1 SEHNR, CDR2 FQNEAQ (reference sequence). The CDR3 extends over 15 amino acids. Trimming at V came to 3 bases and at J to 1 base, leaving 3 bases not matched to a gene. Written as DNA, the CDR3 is TGTGCCAGCAGCTTGGGGGACAGAAGCAATCAGCCCCAGCATTTT. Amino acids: CASSLGDRSNQPQHF.

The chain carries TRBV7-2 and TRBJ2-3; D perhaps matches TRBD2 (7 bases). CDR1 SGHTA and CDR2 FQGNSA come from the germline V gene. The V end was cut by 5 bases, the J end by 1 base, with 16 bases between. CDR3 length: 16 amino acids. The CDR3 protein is CASSNRGGVRTDTQYF. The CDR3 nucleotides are TGTGCCAGCAGCAACAGAGGGGGGGTACGCACAGATACGCAGTATTTT.

The CDR3 DNA follows: TGTGCCACCAGCAGAGATGTAGCGGGAGGGCCGTACATTCAGTACTTC. This sequence encodes CATSRDVAGGPYIQYF. J is TRBJ2-4 and V is TRBV15; TRBD2 matches 11 bases. V gave up 0 bases and J gave up 8 bases; unmatched junction bases: 6. The CDR3 spans 16 residues. Germline CDR1 is LNHNV and CDR2 is YYDKDF (reference sequence).

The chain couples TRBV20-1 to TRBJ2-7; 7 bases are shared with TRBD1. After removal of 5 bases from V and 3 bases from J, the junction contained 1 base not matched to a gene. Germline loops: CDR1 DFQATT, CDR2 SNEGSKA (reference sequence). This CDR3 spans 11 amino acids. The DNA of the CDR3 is TGCAGTGCTGGACAGGACTACGAGCAGTACTTC. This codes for CSAGQDYEQYF.

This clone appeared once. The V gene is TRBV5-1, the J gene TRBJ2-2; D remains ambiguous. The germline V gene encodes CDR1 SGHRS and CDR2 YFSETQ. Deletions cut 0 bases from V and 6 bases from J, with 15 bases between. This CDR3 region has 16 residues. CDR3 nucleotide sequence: TGCGCCAGCAGCTTGGGCACGGGTTCAGTAGCCGGGGAGCTGTTTTTT. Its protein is CASSLGTGSVAGELFF.

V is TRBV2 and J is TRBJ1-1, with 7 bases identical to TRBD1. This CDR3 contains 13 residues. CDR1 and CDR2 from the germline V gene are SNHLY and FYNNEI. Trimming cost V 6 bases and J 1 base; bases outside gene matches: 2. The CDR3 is CASRWTGNTEAFF. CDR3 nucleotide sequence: TGTGCCAGCAGATGGACAGGGAACACTGAAGCTTTCTTT.

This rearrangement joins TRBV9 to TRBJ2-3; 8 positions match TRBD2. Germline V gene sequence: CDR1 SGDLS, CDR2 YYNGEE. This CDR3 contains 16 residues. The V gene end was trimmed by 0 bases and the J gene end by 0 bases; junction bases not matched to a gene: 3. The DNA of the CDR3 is TGTGCCAGCAGCGTAGGGGGACTAGGGAGCACAGATACGCAGTATTTT. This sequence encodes CASSVGGLGSTDTQYF.

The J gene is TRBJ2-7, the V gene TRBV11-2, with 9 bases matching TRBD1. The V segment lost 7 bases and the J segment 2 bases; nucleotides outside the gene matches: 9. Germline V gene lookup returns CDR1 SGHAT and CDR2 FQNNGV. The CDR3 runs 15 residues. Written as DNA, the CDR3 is TGTGCCAGCACTCTCGGGACAGGGAGCACCTACGAGCAGTACTTC. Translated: CASTLGTGSTYEQYF.